Following are 20 T cell receptor beta chains from one sample sequenced in a study of blood T cell repertoires in COVID-19. Some clones are missing from TCRdb's copy, which holds only in-frame ones; the method was immunoSEQ multiplex PCR. Of 270,000 or so clones listed, more than 75% are singletons. Sequenced: PBMCs or T cells enriched from blood (not recorded which). These receptors were taken from a woman aged 40 to 50 with acute COVID-19.

This chain uses TRBV6-5 with TRBJ1-1; tentatively, D is TRBD1 (6 bases). CDR3 size: 14 residues. Trimming stripped 7 bases from V and 1 base from J, with 13 bases between. Germline V lookup: CDR1 MNHEY, CDR2 SVGAGI. CDR3 DNA: TGTGCCAGCACCGAACAGGGAAGGAACACTGAAGCTTTCTTT. Translation gives CASTEQGRNTEAFF.

The rearrangement uses TRBV25-1 and TRBJ1-6, with a possible D match to TRBD1 (5 bases). The CDR3 covers 14 residues. Trimming cost V 2 bases and J 8 bases, with 10 bases left between them. CDR1 and CDR2 (germline): MGHDK, SYGVNS. The CDR3 nucleotides read TGTGCCAGCAGTGAAACTCAGGGTTATTCACCCCTCCACTTT. It yields the protein CASSETQGYSPLHF. The variable domain in full, with the rest retrieved from reference TRBV25-1 and TRBJ1-6, is EADIYQTPRYLVIGTGKKITLECSQTMGHDKMYWYQQDPGMELHLIHYSYGVNSTEKGDLSSESTVSRIRTEHFPLTLESARPSHTSQYLCASSETQGYSPLHFGNGTRLTVT.

This chain uses TRBV2 with TRBJ2-3; D may be TRBD2 (5 bases). Trimming took 3 bases from V and 0 from J, leaving 10 bases between them. The germline V gene has CDR1 SNHLY and CDR2 FYNNEI. The CDR3 extends over 15 amino acids. CDR3 DNA sequence: TGTGCCAGCAGTGACCAGCGGAAAAGCACAGATACGCAGTATTTT. Translated, it gives CASSDQRKSTDTQYF.

The chain uses TRBV6-1 and TRBJ2-3; D gene ambiguous. V lost 0 bases to trimming and J lost 2 bases, with 21 bases between them. Germline CDR1 is MNHNS and CDR2 is SASEGT. The CDR3 has 19 residues. CDR3 bases: TGTGCCAGCAGTGAAGCCCCTTGGTGGAGTCGGTTGCCCACAGATACGCAGTATTTT. As protein: CASSEAPWWSRLPTDTQYF.

The J gene is TRBJ2-1, the V gene TRBV7-2, with 8 positions matching TRBD1. The CDR3 loop spans 14 amino acids. J was trimmed by 12 bases and V by 5 bases; bases with no gene match: 12. Germline-derived CDR1 and CDR2 are SGHTA and FQGNSA. In DNA form, the CDR3 reads TGTGCCAGCAGCCTCCTCCCCACCGACAGGGGGCAGTTCTTC. It is translated as CASSLLPTDRGQFF.

The chain couples TRBV27 to TRBJ2-2; TRBD2 agrees at 8 bases. The germline V gene encodes CDR1 MNHEY and CDR2 SMNVEV (reference sequence). CDR3 length: 18 residues. The J segment lost 0 bases and the V segment lost 2 bases, leaving 8 bases of the junction unmatched. The CDR3, as DNA: TGTGCCAGCAGTTTAAGACTAGCGAGTTTAGCGAACACCGGGGAGCTGTTTTTT. It codes for CASSLRLASLANTGELFF.

The V gene is TRBV12-3 or TRBV12-4, the J gene TRBJ2-5; TRBD1 matches at 7 bases. This CDR3 is built from 13 residues. V shed 6 bases, J shed 5 bases, and the junction held 6 bases outside the gene matches. The CDR3 spells CASRLTGTETQYF. The CDR3 DNA follows: TGTGCCAGCAGGCTGACAGGGACGGAGACCCAGTACTTC.

This chain joins TRBV19 and TRBJ1-2, with 7 nucleotides matching TRBD1. The germline CDR1 and CDR2 sequences are LNHDA and SQIVND (reference sequence). Trimming at V came to 3 bases and at J to 8 bases, leaving 12 bases not matched to a gene. This CDR3 has 15 amino acids. This chain's CDR3 is CASSISSSGGGGYTF. For the CDR3, the DNA is TGTGCCAGTAGTATCTCGAGCTCAGGGGGAGGCGGCTACACCTTC.

This rearrangement joins TRBV6-4 to TRBJ1-2, with D uncertain. The CDR3 is 17 residues long. Germline-derived CDR1 and CDR2 are MRHNA and SNTAGT. The germline V and J ends were trimmed by 7 bases and 0 bases, with 21 bases remaining between them. The CDR3 nucleotides read TGTGCCAGCACCCCCCCTTCGGTACAGACCTCTAACTATGGCTACACCTTC. Its translation: CASTPPSVQTSNYGYTF.

This chain links TRBV7-6 with TRBJ2-7; D not resolved. The CDR3 is made up of 14 amino acids. The germline V and J ends were trimmed by 4 bases and 2 bases, with 12 bases remaining between them. Germline CDR1 SGHVS, CDR2 FNYEAQ. CDR3 amino acids: CASSSGSMPYEQYF. CDR3 DNA: TGTGCCAGCAGCTCGGGTTCCATGCCCTACGAGCAGTACTTC.

The chain is built from TRBV5-5 and TRBJ1-2, with D tentatively TRBD1 (5 bases). This CDR3 has 13 amino acids. CDR1 is SGHKS, CDR2 YYEKEE, per germline (reference sequence). The V gene lost 6 bases and the J gene lost 2 bases, with 11 bases spanning the gap. CDR3 DNA: TGTGCCAGCAAACCACAGGAGAACTATGGCTACACCTTC. Translated: CASKPQENYGYTF.

The genes are TRBV27 and TRBJ1-4; TRBD1 is a possible D gene (6 bases). This CDR3 has 15 residues. Per germline, CDR1 MNHEY and CDR2 SMNVEV (reference sequence). Trimming cost V 0 bases and J 8 bases, with 13 bases left between them. The CDR3 region has the DNA TGTGCCAGCAGTTTATCGCGCAGGGGCAGCGAAAAACTGTTTTTT. This sequence encodes CASSLSRRGSEKLFF.

The chain uses TRBV19 and TRBJ1-3; D ambiguous. Germline V gene lookup returns CDR1 LNHDA and CDR2 SQIVND (reference sequence). The CDR3 totals 17 residues. Trimming removed 7 bases from V and 1 base from J, with 20 bases in between. In DNA form, the CDR3 reads TGTGCCAGTATAGGCACCCGAGGCCAACAATCTGGAAACACCATATATTTT. Protein product: CASIGTRGQQSGNTIYF.

There are a few counts of this clone. The CDR3: CASSEDIRNSPLHF. The CDR3 DNA sequence: TGCGCCAGCAGCGAAGACATCAGAAATTCACCCCTCCACTTT. The chain employs TRBV5-1 and TRBJ1-6; D ambiguous. The germline CDR1 and CDR2 sequences are SGHRS and YFSETQ. This CDR3 is built from 14 residues. V lost 4 bases and J 7 bases, leaving 12 bases between the germline ends. Together with reference TRBV5-1 and TRBJ1-6, the CDR3 gives the full variable domain: KAGVTQTPRYLIKTRGQQVTLSCSPISGHRSVSWYQQTPGQGLQFLFEYFSETQRNKGNFPGRFSGRQFSNSRSEMNVSTLELGDSALYLCASSEDIRNSPLHFGNGTRLTVT.

The chain has TRBV24-1 and TRBJ2-1; 11 positions agree with TRBD1. Germline lookup yields CDR1 KGHDR and CDR2 SFDVKD. Losses at the gene ends were 5 bases for V and 5 bases for J; bases not matched to a gene: 4. There are 15 residues in the CDR3. The CDR3 is CATSVGTGGHNEQFF. CDR3 bases: TGTGCCACCAGTGTCGGGACAGGGGGACACAATGAGCAGTTCTTC.

The chain is built from TRBV25-1 and TRBJ1-1, with a weak D call TRBD1 (5 bases). Germline V gene data show CDR1 as MGHDK and CDR2 as SYGVNS. The CDR3 spans 14 residues. The V end lost 2 bases, the J end lost 2 bases, and 9 bases lay between the germline ends. This CDR3 is CASSEGHRNTEAFF. The CDR3 DNA reads TGTGCCAGCAGTGAAGGACACAGAAACACTGAAGCTTTCTTT.

The V and J genes are TRBV28 and TRBJ1-4, with TRBD1 matching 9 bases. The CDR3 has 19 amino acids. Germline V gene lookup returns CDR1 MDHEN and CDR2 SYDVKM. V lost 5 bases, J lost 0 bases, and 13 bases stayed unmatched. The CDR3 region has the DNA TGTGCCAGCAGTCCAATCCGGGACAGGGACGCGGCAACTAATGAAAAACTGTTTTTT. Protein product: CASSPIRDRDAATNEKLFF.

The chain joins TRBV2 to TRBJ2-7; 9 bases match TRBD1. In germline, CDR1 is SNHLY, CDR2 FYNNEI. J was trimmed by 4 bases and V by 6 bases; bases with no gene match: 10. This CDR3 is 15 amino acids long. The DNA of the CDR3 is TGTGCCAGCAGCCGCGACAGGGGGGGGACTTACGAGCAGTACTTC. This sequence encodes CASSRDRGGTYEQYF.

The rearrangement joins TRBV19 to TRBJ2-5; 8 bases map to TRBD1. Per the germline V gene, CDR1 is LNHDA and CDR2 is SQIVND (reference sequence). There are 16 residues in the CDR3. The V gene end was trimmed by 4 bases and the J gene end by 4 bases; junction bases not matched to a gene: 11. The CDR3 spells CASSTRPQGVGETQYF. CDR3 nucleotide sequence: TGTGCCAGTAGTACCCGGCCACAGGGGGTGGGAGAGACCCAGTACTTC. The full variable domain, its missing parts supplied by reference TRBV19 and TRBJ2-5, is DGGITQSPKYLFRKEGQNVTLSCEQNLNHDAMYWYRQDPGQGLRLIYYSQIVNDFQKGDIAEGYSVSREKKESFPLTVTSAQKNPTAFYLCASSTRPQGVGETQYFGPGTRLLVL.

In its sample, this clone was seen a few times. The chain carries TRBV11-3 and TRBJ1-3; TRBD1 matches 8 bases. From germline, CDR1 is SGHNT and CDR2 YENEEA. This CDR3 region has 15 residues. With V trimmed by 7 bases and J by 2 bases, 7 bases remained unmatched. The CDR3 here is CASTPGGTAGNTIYF. CDR3 sequence (DNA): TGTGCCAGCACCCCAGGGGGCACGGCTGGAAACACCATATATTTT.